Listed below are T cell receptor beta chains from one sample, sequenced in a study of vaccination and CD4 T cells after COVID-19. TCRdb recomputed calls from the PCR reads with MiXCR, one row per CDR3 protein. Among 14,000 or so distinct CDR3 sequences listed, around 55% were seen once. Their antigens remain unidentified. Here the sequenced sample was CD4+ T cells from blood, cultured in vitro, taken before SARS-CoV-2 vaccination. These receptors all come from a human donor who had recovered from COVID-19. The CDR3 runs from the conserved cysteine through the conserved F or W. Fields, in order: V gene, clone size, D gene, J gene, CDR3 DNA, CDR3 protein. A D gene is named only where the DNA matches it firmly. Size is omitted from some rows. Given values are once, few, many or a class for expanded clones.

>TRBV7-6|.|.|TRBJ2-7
TGTGCCAGCAGCAGAGGGACGCCGGGCTACGAGCAGTACTTC
CASSRGTPGYEQYF
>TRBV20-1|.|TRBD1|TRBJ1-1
TGCAGTGCTTTAGACAGGGCCGACACTGAAGCTTTCTTT
CSALDRADTEAFF
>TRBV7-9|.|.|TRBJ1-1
TGTGCCAGCAGCCTCGGACAGAACACTGAAGCTTTCTTT
CASSLGQNTEAFF
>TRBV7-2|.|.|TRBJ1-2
TGTGCCAGCAGCCCCCGGGGGGGGCTAAACTATGGCTACACCTTC
CASSPRGGLNYGYTF
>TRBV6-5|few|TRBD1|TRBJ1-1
TGTGCCAGCAGTTACCCAGGGACAGGGAACACTGAAGCTTTCTTT
CASSYPGTGNTEAFF
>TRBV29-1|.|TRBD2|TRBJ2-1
TGCAGCGTCCAAACCCCTGGGACTATGAGGGAAAATGAGCAGTTCTTC
CSVQTPGTMRENEQFF
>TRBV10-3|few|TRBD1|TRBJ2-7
TGTGCCATCGGAGACAGGGGGCTCGGATACGAGCAGTACTTC
CAIGDRGLGYEQYF
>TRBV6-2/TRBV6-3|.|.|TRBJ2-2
TGTGCCAGCAGTTATTGGCAGATGGCGGGGGAGCTGTTTTTT
CASSYWQMAGELFF
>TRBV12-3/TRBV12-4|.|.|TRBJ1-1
TGTGCCAGCAGTGGCAGGGCTGGGGGTAACACTGAAGCTTTCTTT
CASSGRAGGNTEAFF
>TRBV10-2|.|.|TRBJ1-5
TGCGCCAGCAGTGATTCCCCTAGCAATCAGCCCCAGCATTTT
CASSDSPSNQPQHF
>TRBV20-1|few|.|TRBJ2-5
TGCAGTGCTAGAGAGCGGGCCAGTCCAGAGACCCAGTACTTC
CSARERASPETQYF
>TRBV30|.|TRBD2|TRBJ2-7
TGTGCCTGGCGCATAGGCGGGGGGCGTGAGCAGTACTTC
CAWRIGGGREQYF
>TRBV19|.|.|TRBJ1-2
TGTGCCACAAGGGCCACCGGGGTGGGGTCGGGAGGCTACACCTTC
CATRATGVGSGGYTF
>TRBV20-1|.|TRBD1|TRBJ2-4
TGCAGTGCTAGAGATAAAAAGGGACAGGGAGGGAACATTCAGTACTTC
CSARDKKGQGGNIQYF
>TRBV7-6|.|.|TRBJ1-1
TGTGCTAGCAGCCCAATAACCGGGACGATGAACACTGAAGCTTTCTTT
CASSPITGTMNTEAFF
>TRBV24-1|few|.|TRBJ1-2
TGTGCCACCAGTGGCAGAGGAGGTTACACCTTC
CATSGRGGYTF
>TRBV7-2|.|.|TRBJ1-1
TGTGCCAGCAGCTTAGGTGTGGGACCTCTGGGCACTGAAGCTTTCTTT
CASSLGVGPLGTEAFF
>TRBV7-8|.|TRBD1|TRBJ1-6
TGTGCCAGCAGACAAAACAGGGGGAGCTCCTATAATTCACCCCTCCACTTT
CASRQNRGSSYNSPLHF
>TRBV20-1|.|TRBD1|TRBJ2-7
TGCAGTGCGAGGACAGGGGCCGGGAGCTCCTACGAGCAGTACTTC
CSARTGAGSSYEQYF
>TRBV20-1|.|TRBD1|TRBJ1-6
TGCAGTGCTAGACCGGGACAGGCGAATTCACCCCTCCACTTT
CSARPGQANSPLHF
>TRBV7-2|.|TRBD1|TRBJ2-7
TGTGCCAGCAGCTTGGCCGGGACAGGGGTTTCCTACGAGCAGTACTTC
CASSLAGTGVSYEQYF
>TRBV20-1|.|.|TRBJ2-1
TGCAGTGCTAGCTCTAATAGGCCCTACAATGAGCAGTTCTTC
CSASSNRPYNEQFF
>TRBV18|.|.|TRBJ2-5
TGTGCCAGCTCACGGATAATGGAGACCCAGTACTTC
CASSRIMETQYF
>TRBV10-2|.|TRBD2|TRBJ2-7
TGCGCCAGCAGCGGACTAGCGGGAGCCGAGCAGTACTTC
CASSGLAGAEQYF
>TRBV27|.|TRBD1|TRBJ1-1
TGTGCCAGCAGTTGGGACAGCTGGGACACTGAAGCTTTCTTT
CASSWDSWDTEAFF
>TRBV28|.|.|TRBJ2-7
TGTACCAGCAGTTCATCCCCGTACGAGCAGTACTTC
CTSSSSPYEQYF
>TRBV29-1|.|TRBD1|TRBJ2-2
TGCAGCGTTGAAGAGGGACAGGGGGCCGGGGAGCTGTTTTTT
CSVEEGQGAGELFF
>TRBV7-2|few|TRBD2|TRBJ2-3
TGTGCCAGCAGCTTGACCGGGACTAGCGGGGCAGATACGCAGTATTTT
CASSLTGTSGADTQYF
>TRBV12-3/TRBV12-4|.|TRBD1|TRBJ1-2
TGTGCCAGCAGAAAGGACAGGGGGCATGACTACACCTTC
CASRKDRGHDYTF
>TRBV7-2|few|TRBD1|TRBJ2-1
TGTGCCAGCAGCTTAGCTACCGGGACAGAAGAGGGTGAGCAGTTCTTC
CASSLATGTEEGEQFF
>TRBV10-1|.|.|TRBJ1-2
TGCGCCAGCAGTGAGTCGGACGGAGCATGGTATGAAGGCTACACCTTC
CASSESDGAWYEGYTF
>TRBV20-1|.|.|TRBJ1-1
TGCAGTGCTAGATTGGCTGAAGCTTTCTTT
CSARLAEAFF
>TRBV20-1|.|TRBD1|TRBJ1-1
TGCAGTGCTAGAGCCTGGGACAGGAACACTGAAGCTTTCTTT
CSARAWDRNTEAFF